This TCR beta chain was recovered during a study of human T cells and chemical hapten exposure. From the RACE reads, TCRdb called clonotypes with MiXCR, one entry per CDR3 protein. The sample has over 95,000 distinct CDR3 sequences; 9.5% to 15% are singletons. This clonotype has more than one count but fewer than ten. Antigen: not known. Time point described: patch test 1, 2 weeks after DPC sensitization. Treatment here: therapeutic diphenylcyclopropenone sensitization with weekly scalp DPC. General study findings and limits: Donors, who had alopecia, may show an immune response that differs from healthy people's. There was no change with DPC sensitization in TCRs above 1 in 1000 frequency. Counts of expanded TCRs (at PT1) showed a positive correlation with patch test score.

V was clipped by 1 base and J by 0 bases, with 9 bases between them. This CDR3 spans 16 amino acids. The V gene's germline CDR1 is KGHSH and CDR2 LQKENI. The material sequenced was whole blood, taken in connection with sensitization to the hapten diphenylcyclopropenone (DPC). The genes are TRBV18 and TRBJ2-2; the D gene is possibly TRBD2 (5 bases). The receptor comes from a woman in her thirties or forties with alopecia areata. Some clones in this sample may be carry-over from other donors' samples. CDR3 sequence reads: CASSPQKLANTGELFF. The CDR3 DNA reads TGTGCCAGCTCACCACAGAAACTAGCGAACACCGGGGAGCTGTTTTTT. The variable domain in full, completed from reference TRBV18 and TRBJ2-2, reads NAGVMQNPRHLVRRRGQEARLRCSPMKGHSHVYWYRQLPEEGLKFMVYLQKENIIDESGMPKERFSAEFPKEGPSILRIQQVVRGDSAAYFCASSPQKLANTGELFFGEGSRLTVL.